This TCR beta chain was captured in a study of technical replicates of blood from a handful of donors. V lost 4 bases and J 0 bases, leaving 14 bases between the germline ends. The CDR3 is 15 amino acids. CDR1 SGHRS and CDR2 YFSETQ come from the germline V gene. Assay: immunoSEQ multiplex PCR; the TCRdb copy retains only in-frame clones and omits some. The table has more than 90,000 clones, approximately 94% seen once. The receptor's source is a human donor in good health. The sequencing sample was made of T cells isolated from PBMCs. V is TRBV5-1 and J is TRBJ2-7, with D tentatively TRBD1 (6 bases). The CDR3 coding sequence is TGCGCCAGCAGCCCGGGTCAACAGGGCTCCTACGAGCAGTACTTC. It is translated as CASSPGQQGSYEQYF.